One and the same sample provided the 30 T cell receptor beta chains below, sequenced in a study of blood T cell repertoires in COVID-19. Only in-frame clones appear in the TCRdb table, and some are missing; sequencing was by immunoSEQ multiplex PCR. The sample carries 200,000 to 300,000 clones, roughly 76% recorded once. The sequencing sample was made of peripheral blood. The receptor set was obtained from a woman aged 80 or older with COVID-19, enrolled during active disease.

The rearrangement links TRBV30 to TRBJ1-5; D may be TRBD1 (6 bases). Germline values: CDR1 GTSNPN, CDR2 SVGIG (reference sequence). CDR3 size: 12 residues. V lost 3 bases, J lost 6 bases, and 9 bases lay in between. DNA for the CDR3: TGTGCCTGGAGCACAGGGAGTCAGCCCCAGCATTTT. Encoded protein: CAWSTGSQPQHF.

V gene TRBV9 combines with J gene TRBJ1-4, with 7 nucleotides matching TRBD1. This CDR3 comprises 14 residues. V gave up 3 bases and J gave up 7 bases; unmatched junction bases: 6. Germline assignment: CDR1 SGDLS and CDR2 YYNGEE. Here the CDR3 DNA reads TGTGCCAGCAGCGGGACAGGAAGGGTTGAAAAACTGTTTTTT. This encodes CASSGTGRVEKLFF.

The genes are TRBV6-2 or TRBV6-3 and TRBJ1-2, with a tentative D call TRBD1 (5 bases). Between the trimmed V and J ends, which lost 2 bases and 5 bases, there was a span of 15 bases. There are 15 residues in the CDR3. Germline V gene sequence: CDR1 MNHEY, CDR2 SVGEGT. CDR3 DNA: TGTGCCAGCAGTTACAGACGTCCCGGGACTTATGGCTACACCTTC. Its translation is CASSYRRPGTYGYTF.

The CDR3: CATSRDRNSKEAFF. The DNA of the CDR3 is TGTGCCACCAGCAGAGATCGGAACAGCAAAGAAGCTTTCTTT. V is TRBV15 and J is TRBJ1-1, with unresolved D. The ends were cut back, 0 bases at V and 8 bases at J, with 13 bases in the middle. CDR3 length equals 14 residues. Germline CDR1 is LNHNV and CDR2 is YYDKDF (reference sequence).

The V call is TRBV28, the J call TRBJ1-2; possible D gene TRBD1, 5 bases. The V and J ends lost 6 bases and 7 bases respectively, with 12 bases between them. The CDR3 has 12 residues. Per the germline V gene, CDR1 is MDHEN and CDR2 is SYDVKM. This CDR3 is CASRGQRFGYTF. DNA of the CDR3: TGTGCCAGCAGGGGGCAACGATTTGGCTACACCTTC.

The table lists this clone with a few counts. The gene calls are TRBV28 and TRBJ1-6; possible D gene TRBD1, 5 bases. The CDR3 has 16 residues. Per the germline V gene, CDR1 is MDHEN and CDR2 is SYDVKM. Between the trimmed V and J ends, which lost 5 bases and 0 bases, there was a span of 11 bases. CDR3 in DNA: TGTGCCAGCAGTCCGGGGGGTCGCTCCTATAATTCACCCCTCCACTTT. It is translated as CASSPGGRSYNSPLHF.

The gene calls are TRBV5-1 and TRBJ2-5, with D uncertain. Trimming took 5 bases from V and 1 from J, leaving 9 bases between them. CDR1 is SGHRS and CDR2 is YFSETQ in the germline V gene. This CDR3 is 13 amino acids long. CDR3 sequence reads: CASSLNSQETQYF. The CDR3 DNA reads as TGCGCCAGCAGTCTGAACAGCCAAGAGACCCAGTACTTC.

This chain joins TRBV6-2 or TRBV6-3 and TRBJ1-3; 7 bases are a match to TRBD1. From germline, CDR1 is MNHEY and CDR2 SVGEGT. V shed 2 bases, J shed 2 bases, and the junction held 3 bases outside the gene matches. CDR3 length equals 15 residues. CDR3 protein: CASSYGDRPGNTIYF. The CDR3 DNA reads as TGTGCCAGCAGTTACGGGGACAGACCTGGAAACACCATATATTTT.

This chain links TRBV7-9 with TRBJ1-2, with 9 positions matching TRBD1. Germline assignment: CDR1 SEHNR and CDR2 FQNEAQ (reference sequence). With 0 bases clipped from V and 6 bases from J, the junction kept 2 bases outside the gene matches. There are 14 residues in the CDR3. In DNA form, the CDR3 reads TGTGCCAGCAGCTTAGCCGGGACAGGGAATGGCTACACCTTC. It codes for CASSLAGTGNGYTF.

This chain links TRBV3-1 (or the pseudogene TRBV3-2) with TRBJ1-5, with a possible D match to TRBD1 (5 bases). V dropped 1 base and J dropped 7 bases, with 14 bases sitting between them. The V gene's germline CDR1 is LGHDT and CDR2 YNNKEL (reference sequence). The CDR3 has 15 amino acids. CDR3 in DNA: TGTGCCAGCAGCCAAGGAGGAGGGGTGGAGCAGCCCCAGCATTTT. Amino acid sequence: CASSQGGGVEQPQHF.

This chain uses TRBV7-3 with TRBJ2-5, with D perhaps TRBD1 (6 bases). The CDR3 is 15 amino acids. Trimming took 8 bases from V and 2 from J, leaving 18 bases between them. Looked up from germline, CDR1 is SGHTA and CDR2 is FQGTGA. DNA for the CDR3: TGTGCCAGCCGCCGGGACGGGACACCACAAGAGACCCAGTACTTC. It is translated as CASRRDGTPQETQYF.

This chain joins TRBV5-1 and TRBJ1-3; D is possibly TRBD1 (5 bases). The CDR3 runs 16 residues. Per germline, CDR1 SGHRS and CDR2 YFSETQ. V gave up 1 base and J gave up 2 bases, with 13 bases separating them. CDR3 DNA sequence: TGCGCCAGCAGCTTGTATGGAGGGGCAACTGGAAACACCATATATTTT. Translation: CASSLYGGATGNTIYF.

This chain joins TRBV9 and TRBJ2-3; 10 bases line up with TRBD2. This CDR3 is built from 16 residues. V was pared by 4 bases and J by 1 base, with 6 bases of the junction left unmatched. Germline CDR1 and CDR2: SGDLS and YYNGEE. CDR3 DNA sequence: TGTGCCAGCAGCTTCCCTAGCGGGAGTCGCACAGATACGCAGTATTTT. This encodes CASSFPSGSRTDTQYF.

The rearrangement joins TRBV28 to TRBJ1-2; 7 bases fit TRBD1. V shed 5 bases, J shed 7 bases, and the junction held 10 bases outside the gene matches. This CDR3 comprises 14 residues. Germline CDR1 reads MDHEN; CDR2 reads SYDVKM. The CDR3 region has the DNA TGTGCCAGCAGTGTCCCCGGGACAGTTAGTGGCTACACCTTC. Translating gives CASSVPGTVSGYTF.

The chain is built from TRBV11-1 and TRBJ2-5; D may be TRBD2 (6 bases). Germline CDR1 SGHAT, CDR2 FQDESV (reference sequence). Trimming removed 1 base from V and 1 base from J, with 7 bases in between. The CDR3 totals 14 residues. CDR3 loop: CASSLGLGQETQYF. CDR3 in DNA: TGTGCCAGCAGCTTAGGACTAGGCCAAGAGACCCAGTACTTC.

The chain recombines TRBV28 with TRBJ2-7, with 7 bases that match TRBD1. The germline V gene has CDR1 MDHEN and CDR2 SYDVKM. The CDR3 runs 12 residues. Trimming took 5 bases from V and 6 from J; bases not matched to a gene: 4. The CDR3 nucleotides are TGTGCCAGCAGTCCGACAGGGACCGAGCAGTACTTC. As protein: CASSPTGTEQYF.

The chain combines TRBV2 with TRBJ2-1; 9 bases line up with TRBD2. The V gene end was trimmed by 6 bases and the J gene end by 4 bases; junction bases not matched to a gene: 4. The CDR3 spans 14 residues. Germline assignment: CDR1 SNHLY and CDR2 FYNNEI. CDR3 DNA: TGTGCCAGCAGCCTCCTAGCGGGATACAATGAGCAGTTCTTC. Protein product: CASSLLAGYNEQFF.

The J gene is TRBJ1-2, the V gene TRBV2, with D maybe TRBD1 (5 bases). V shed 3 bases and J shed 6 bases, with 11 bases lying between them. The CDR3 covers 13 residues. Germline lookup yields CDR1 SNHLY and CDR2 FYNNEI. The CDR3 region is CASSEGRVDGYTF. The CDR3 DNA follows: TGTGCCAGCAGTGAGGGCAGGGTCGATGGCTACACCTTC.

V and J are TRBV5-1 and TRBJ2-1; 10 positions match TRBD2. The junction had 6 bases not matched to a gene; V was cut back by 4 bases and J by 8 bases. The CDR3 extends over 14 amino acids. Germline V lookup: CDR1 SGHRS, CDR2 YFSETQ. CDR3 nucleotide sequence: TGCGCCAGCAGCCCTAGCGGGAGTATCTATGAGCAGTTCTTC. Encoded protein: CASSPSGSIYEQFF.

This clone was seen a single time. CDR3 sequence (DNA): TGCAGCGCACTCTCCGGGAACACCGGGGAGCTGTTTTTT. Protein product: CSALSGNTGELFF. This sequence joins TRBV29-1 and TRBJ2-2; D gene uncertain. Looked up from germline, CDR1 is SQVTM and CDR2 is ANQGSEA. The ends were cut back, 7 bases at V and 1 base at J, with 10 bases in the middle. This CDR3 is built from 13 residues.

The chain employs TRBV18 and TRBJ2-5; D gene ambiguous. Germline CDR1 reads KGHSH; CDR2 reads LQKENI. V gave up 6 bases and J gave up 5 bases, with 16 bases separating them. CDR3 length: 14 amino acids. Here the CDR3 reads CASSLTQAEETQYF. CDR3 sequence (DNA): TGTGCCAGCTCCCTTACCCAGGCCGAGGAGACCCAGTACTTC.

The rearrangement joins TRBV19 to TRBJ2-3, with 8 positions matching TRBD2. Losses at the gene ends were 6 bases for V and 2 bases for J; bases not matched to a gene: 10. CDR1 is LNHDA, CDR2 SQIVND, per germline (reference sequence). The CDR3 sequence is 16 residues long. CDR3 region: CASREGAGVTTDTQYF. DNA for the CDR3: TGTGCCAGTAGGGAGGGAGCGGGGGTCACCACAGATACGCAGTATTTT. Looking up the rest from reference TRBV19 and TRBJ2-3 gives the full variable domain: DGGITQSPKYLFRKEGQNVTLSCEQNLNHDAMYWYRQDPGQGLRLIYYSQIVNDFQKGDIAEGYSVSREKKESFPLTVTSAQKNPTAFYLCASREGAGVTTDTQYFGPGTRLTVL.

This clone was counted between two and nine times. This chain joins TRBV24-1 and TRBJ1-5; D is undetermined. The CDR3 is 13 amino acids. The germline V gene has CDR1 KGHDR and CDR2 SFDVKD. Trimming left V 1 base short and J 5 bases short, with 5 bases between. The CDR3 DNA sequence: TGTGCCACCAGTGATTTCGGAGATCAGCCCCAGCATTTT. Its translation: CATSDFGDQPQHF.

The chain joins TRBV29-1 to TRBJ1-4; 7 bases align to TRBD1. Germline V lookup: CDR1 SQVTM, CDR2 ANQGSEA. Unmatched junction bases numbered 7, after V lost 6 bases and J lost 6 bases. The CDR3 consists of 13 residues. CDR3 residues: CSVAGQLHEKLFF. The CDR3 DNA is TGCAGCGTCGCGGGACAGTTACATGAAAAACTGTTTTTT.

The chain links TRBV30 to TRBJ2-3, with 11 positions matching TRBD2. Germline V gene data show CDR1 as GTSNPN and CDR2 as SVGIG (reference sequence). The CDR3 covers 16 residues. V was clipped by 4 bases and J by 6 bases; unmatched bases: 12. CDR3 nucleotides: TGTGCCTGGACCGAAAGACTAGCGGGACTAGGCGATACGCAGTATTTT. Its translation: CAWTERLAGLGDTQYF.

The rearrangement uses TRBV5-1 and TRBJ2-3; maybe TRBD2 (6 bases). Between the trimmed V and J ends, which lost 0 bases and 1 base, there was a span of 18 bases. The CDR3 contains 18 residues. Germline CDR1 reads SGHRS; CDR2 reads YFSETQ. The CDR3 spells CASSLARDGGRRTDTQYF. The CDR3 DNA sequence: TGCGCCAGCAGCTTGGCAAGGGATGGGGGGAGACGCACAGATACGCAGTATTTT.

This rearrangement joins TRBV6-1 to TRBJ1-5, with 7 bases that match TRBD1. The germline CDR1 and CDR2 sequences are MNHNS and SASEGT. V shed 1 base and J 2 bases; nucleotides not matched to a gene: 2. The CDR3 is 15 residues long. CDR3 loop: CASSEETGGNQPQHF. DNA for the CDR3: TGTGCCAGCAGTGAAGAAACAGGGGGCAATCAGCCCCAGCATTTT.

The rearrangement uses TRBV14 and TRBJ1-3; D might be TRBD1 (5 bases). V lost 3 bases to trimming and J lost 1 base, with 19 bases between them. The length of the CDR3 is 18 residues. CDR1 SGHDN and CDR2 FVKESK come from the germline V gene. The CDR3 DNA reads as TGTGCCAGCAGCCAGGGGCTCCCCTCGGGGACTTCTGGAAACACCATATATTTT. It yields the protein CASSQGLPSGTSGNTIYF.

This clone appeared a few times. This chain connects TRBV29-1 to TRBJ1-1; D is uncertain. Germline CDR1 is SQVTM and CDR2 is ANQGSEA. V dropped 7 bases and J dropped 1 base, with 10 bases sitting between them. The CDR3 contains 12 residues. The CDR3, as DNA: TGCAGCGCTCTTCACGGGAACACTGAAGCTTTCTTT. It specifies CSALHGNTEAFF. Drawing the rest from reference TRBV29-1 and TRBJ1-1, the complete variable domain is SAVISQKPSRDICQRGTSLTIQCQVDSQVTMMFWYRQQPGQSLTLIATANQGSEATYESGFVIDKFPISRPNLTFSTLTVSNMSPEDSSIYLCSALHGNTEAFFGQGTRLTVV.

This clone was detected only once. Here the CDR3 reads CASSLIPGTGGKTQYF. The CDR3 nucleotides are TGTGCCAGCAGCTTAATCCCGGGGACAGGGGGGAAGACCCAGTACTTC. The rearrangement joins TRBV7-3 to TRBJ2-5; 11 bases fit TRBD1. This CDR3 is 16 amino acids long. After removal of 1 base from V and 6 bases from J, the junction contained 7 bases not matched to a gene. Germline-derived CDR1 and CDR2 are SGHTA and FQGTGA.